These T cell receptor beta chains were read from a single sample in a study of blood T cell repertoires in COVID-19. Sequenced by immunoSEQ multiplex PCR; TCRdb stores in-frame clones only, minus some. The data hold 250,000 or so clones, with around 84% observed a single time. Specimen: peripheral blood. The source is a woman between 40 and 55 years old who had recovered from COVID-19. Each CDR3 is given without its conserved first and last residue.

V gene	J gene	CDR3 protein
TRBV18	TRBJ2-2	ASSPSNGGGELF
TRBV7-8	TRBJ1-1	ASSLGPGMNTEAF
TRBV5-1	TRBJ2-5	ASSLTSGGPETQY
TRBV6-5	TRBJ2-7	ASSSYALSSYEQY
TRBV5-4	TRBJ2-1	ASSSAGLAGGQQF
TRBV4-2	TRBJ1-5	ASSQEQGARGGQPQH
TRBV19	TRBJ2-1	ASSAARDRGWNEQF
TRBV7-2	TRBJ2-3	ASSLGSSTDTQY
TRBV4-1	TRBJ1-2	ASSPPGRGSRHYGYT
TRBV7-9	TRBJ1-1	ASSLAGRVTDTEAF
TRBV6-6	TRBJ2-2	ASSYPVNTGELF
TRBV27	TRBJ1-1	ASSLQGRNTEAF
TRBV6-6	TRBJ2-7	ASGASRYEQY
TRBV28	TRBJ2-7	ASTPGQGFEQY
TRBV3-1/TRBV3-2	TRBJ1-2	ASSLQGNYGYT
TRBV11-2	TRBJ2-7	ASSWGDISSYEQY
TRBV19	TRBJ1-4	ASSISATNEKLF
TRBV11-1	TRBJ2-1	ASSARQGKSDEQF
TRBV27	TRBJ2-1	ASSPRQGQGQF
TRBV29-1	TRBJ2-7	SVEGTGGYEQY
TRBV5-1	TRBJ1-2	ASSETGTLVFADGYT
TRBV6-5	TRBJ1-4	ASRVGSLGEKLF
TRBV11-2	TRBJ1-1	ASSLRENTEAF
TRBV28	TRBJ2-4	ASNRAPSGGASAKNIQY
TRBV15	TRBJ2-5	ATSKGTGEETQY
TRBV11-2	TRBJ2-1	ASSPGWVSEQF
TRBV5-5	TRBJ1-6	ASNRARDSPLH
TRBV7-6	TRBJ1-3	ASSSSGSDTIY
TRBV5-5	TRBJ2-7	ASSLEDRGYHEQY
TRBV27	TRBJ2-7	ASGIAGGPGDDEQY
TRBV2	TRBJ1-6	ASSGQTGAYTRNNSPLH
TRBV5-4	TRBJ1-2	ASSRGQEELGYT
TRBV20-1	TRBJ1-1	SASGVNRDRQAF
TRBV12-3/TRBV12-4	TRBJ1-6	ASNRDAGGPLH
TRBV11-2	TRBJ2-3	ASSLRGGSSSTDTQY
TRBV5-1	TRBJ2-3	ASSADHATDTQY
TRBV2	TRBJ1-2	ASKGQGVGGYT
TRBV24-1	TRBJ2-7	ATSESTGSSYEQY
TRBV24-1	TRBJ2-5	ATSDPTGMETQY
TRBV5-4	TRBJ1-2	ASSLQTSYGYT
TRBV30	TRBJ1-5	AWSVPGPAGGQPQH
TRBV19	TRBJ2-5	ASSTGVQETQY
TRBV20-1	TRBJ2-4	SQVAKNIQY
TRBV29-1	TRBJ1-1	SGDQGINTEAF
TRBV28	TRBJ1-1	ASSPPQQNTEAF
TRBV6-5	TRBJ2-2	ASSYSNAGFTGELF
TRBV24-1	TRBJ2-3	ATSDLGGSDTQY
TRBV3-1/TRBV3-2	TRBJ2-1	ASSQWTGGSYNEQF
TRBV28	TRBJ1-2	ASSLNRGWYGYT
TRBV6-5	TRBJ2-3	ASRTGPSTDTQY
TRBV7-9	TRBJ2-5	ASSFRRGSQETQY
TRBV21-1	TRBJ2-2	ASSKALRDRTYTGELF
TRBV3-1/TRBV3-2	TRBJ1-2	ASSQDPRHRRGARRGNYGYT
TRBV28	TRBJ1-2	ASSRRITYYGYT
TRBV5-4	TRBJ1-1	ASSSTGLRTEAF
TRBV18	TRBJ2-2	ASSLRQQNTGELF
TRBV7-9	TRBJ1-2	ASSIRHEQRYGYT
TRBV28	TRBJ2-3	ASNGGAVDTQY